These T cell receptor beta chains were read from a single sample in a study of cytomegalovirus exposure and HLA in healthy donors. The assay was immunoSEQ multiplex PCR, and TCRdb's table has in-frame clones only and misses some. The table includes under 200,000 clones, about 80% detected once. Sequencing was done on a sample of PBMCs. The receptors come from a man aged 18 to 30 in good health and CMV-seropositive. Each CDR3 is given with its conserved first and last residue. D genes are given only for firm matches. Only some rows state a clone size, as once, few, many or a class for expanded clones.

V gene	J gene	D gene	clone size	CDR3 protein	CDR3 DNA
TRBV5-1	TRBJ2-1	TRBD2	once	CASSLRASGYNEQFF	TGCGCCAGCAGCTTGCGGGCTAGCGGCTACAATGAGCAGTTCTTC
TRBV27	TRBJ2-1	TRBD2	NA	CASSLAGGGHNEQFF	TGTGCCAGCAGTTTAGCGGGCGGGGGTCACAATGAGCAGTTCTTC
TRBV7-9	TRBJ2-1	TRBD2	few	CASSDRLAGYNEQFF	TGTGCCAGCAGCGATAGACTAGCGGGCTACAATGAGCAGTTCTTC
TRBV30	TRBJ1-2	TRBD1	NA	CAWSRQGTYGYTF	TGTGCCTGGAGCCGACAGGGTACCTATGGCTACACCTTC
TRBV27	TRBJ2-7	NA	NA	CASRKGGVVHEQYF	TGTGCCAGCAGGAAGGGGGGGGTCGTCCACGAGCAGTACTTC
TRBV4-3	TRBJ1-2	NA	NA	CASSQDVGLTNYGYTF	TGCGCCAGCAGCCAAGACGTGGGCCTGACTAACTATGGCTACACCTTC
TRBV7-2	TRBJ2-1	TRBD2	NA	CASTPGLAGGPDEQFF	TGTGCCAGCACCCCGGGACTAGCGGGAGGGCCGGATGAGCAGTTCTTC
TRBV10-3	TRBJ2-1	TRBD2	NA	CAILAGTEQFF	TGTGCCATCTTAGCGGGAACTGAGCAGTTCTTC
TRBV6-4	TRBJ2-5	NA	NA	CASSLGGGAEETQYF	TGTGCCAGCAGCCTCGGCGGGGGCGCCGAAGAGACCCAGTACTTC
TRBV6-1	TRBJ2-1	TRBD2	NA	CASSEGTSGISVQFF	TGTGCCAGCAGTGAGGGGACTAGCGGGATATCGGTGCAGTTCTTC
TRBV19	TRBJ2-3	NA	NA	CASRGVGRTDTQYF	TGTGCCAGTAGGGGAGTGGGCCGCACAGATACGCAGTATTTT
TRBV28	TRBJ2-7	TRBD2	NA	CASSLGLAGDEQYF	TGTGCCAGCAGTCTGGGACTAGCGGGAGACGAGCAGTACTTC
TRBV7-9	TRBJ2-7	NA	NA	CASSLFQGHPYEQYF	TGTGCCAGCAGCTTATTCCAGGGACATCCCTACGAGCAGTACTTC
TRBV4-3	TRBJ2-1	TRBD2	NA	CASSQAIAGAYNEQFF	TGCGCCAGCAGCCAAGCGATAGCGGGAGCCTACAATGAGCAGTTCTTC
TRBV5-6	TRBJ2-1	TRBD1	NA	CASSLGTGRQGEQFF	TGTGCCAGCAGCTTGGGGACAGGGAGGCAGGGTGAGCAGTTCTTC
TRBV13	TRBJ1-5	NA	NA	CASSLGGASQPQHF	TGTGCCAGCAGCTTGGGTGGGGCTAGTCAGCCCCAGCATTTT
TRBV2	TRBJ2-1	NA	NA	CASSEVFGQFF	TGTGCCAGCAGTGAAGTATTCGGGCAGTTCTTC
TRBV6-6	TRBJ1-2	NA	NA	CASSRDSLINYGYTF	TGTGCCAGCAGTCGGGACTCCTTAATTAACTATGGCTACACCTTC
TRBV5-4	TRBJ1-1	TRBD1	NA	CASSFERRTGEAFF	TGTGCCAGCAGCTTCGAACGGCGGACAGGTGAAGCTTTCTTT
TRBV5-4	TRBJ2-5	NA	once	CASSPDRKETQYF	TGTGCCAGCAGCCCTGACAGGAAAGAGACCCAGTACTTC
TRBV2	TRBJ1-3	TRBD1	NA	CASGTGGSGNTIYF	TGTGCCAGCGGCACAGGGGGCTCTGGAAACACCATATATTTT
TRBV21-1	TRBJ2-7	NA	few	CASSNKAGGPGHEQYF	TGTGCCAGCAGCAATAAGGCGGGAGGGCCGGGCCACGAGCAGTACTTC
TRBV11-3	TRBJ2-4	TRBD2	few	CASSPGGGVAKNIQYF	TGTGCCAGCAGCCCGGGAGGAGGAGTAGCCAAAAACATTCAGTACTTC
TRBV7-8	TRBJ1-2	NA	NA	CASSLAAAAPRGYTF	TGTGCCAGCAGCTTAGCGGCCGCGGCCCCTAGGGGCTACACCTTC
TRBV15	TRBJ1-1	NA	NA	CATSKTAGDTEAFF	TGTGCCACCAGCAAAACCGCGGGGGACACTGAAGCTTTCTTT
TRBV9	TRBJ2-7	TRBD1	NA	CASSASADRVGYEQYF	TGTGCCAGCAGCGCTTCCGCGGACAGGGTCGGCTACGAGCAGTACTTC
TRBV28	TRBJ2-7	TRBD2	NA	CASMGGRNEQYF	TGTGCCAGCATGGGGGGGAGAAACGAGCAGTACTTC
TRBV30	TRBJ2-3	TRBD2	NA	CARTSGSSTDTQYF	TGTGCTCGGACTAGCGGGAGTAGCACAGATACGCAGTATTTT
TRBV19	TRBJ2-7	NA	NA	CASSTRLERMGFWEQYF	TGTGCCAGTAGTACGAGACTAGAACGGATGGGGTTCTGGGAGCAGTACTTC
TRBV4-2	TRBJ2-2	NA	NA	CASSQDLAGSNTGELFF	TGTGCCAGCAGCCAAGATCTCGCAGGTTCGAACACCGGGGAGCTGTTTTTT
TRBV19	TRBJ2-1	TRBD2	NA	CASSMASGRNEQFF	TGTGCCAGTAGTATGGCTAGCGGGAGAAATGAGCAGTTCTTC
TRBV15	TRBJ2-3	NA	NA	CATSVREATDTQYF	TGTGCCACCAGCGTCCGGGAAGCCACAGATACGCAGTATTTT
TRBV18	TRBJ2-7	TRBD2	NA	CASSPPASGIYEQYF	TGTGCCAGCTCACCACCGGCTAGCGGGATCTACGAGCAGTACTTC
TRBV4-3	TRBJ2-7	NA	NA	CASSQDLMRVSYEQYF	TGCGCCAGCAGCCAAGATCTAATGAGGGTCTCCTACGAGCAGTACTTC
TRBV20-1	TRBJ1-1	NA	few	CSAREGAEAFF	TGCAGTGCTAGAGAAGGGGCTGAAGCTTTCTTT
TRBV6-4	TRBJ1-4	NA	NA	CASSLSPATNEKLFF	TGTGCCAGCAGTCTTAGCCCTGCAACTAATGAAAAACTGTTTTTT
TRBV7-8	TRBJ2-5	TRBD2	NA	CASSAGLAGLETQYF	TGTGCCAGCAGCGCCGGACTAGCGGGATTGGAGACCCAGTACTTC
TRBV7-8	TRBJ2-2	NA	NA	CASSPLEGATGELFF	TGTGCCAGCAGCCCCCTTGAGGGAGCCACCGGGGAGCTGTTTTTT
TRBV7-9	TRBJ2-1	TRBD2	NA	CASTHAGLGDYNEQFF	TGTGCCAGCACCCATGCCGGACTAGGGGATTACAATGAGCAGTTCTTC
TRBV4-3	TRBJ2-7	TRBD2	NA	CASSQDLSREAGYEQYF	TGCGCCAGCAGCCAAGATCTTTCGCGGGAGGCCGGGTACGAGCAGTACTTC
TRBV6-6	TRBJ1-5	NA	NA	CASSYGDKLLGHF	TGTGCCAGCAGTTACGGGGACAAGCTCCTCGGCCATTTT
TRBV7-2	TRBJ2-7	NA	few	CASSPGSWVSYEQYF	TGTGCCAGCAGCCCCGGGAGCTGGGTTTCCTACGAGCAGTACTTC
TRBV7-9	TRBJ2-3	TRBD1	once	CASSPTGGQTDTQYF	TGTGCCAGCAGCCCCACAGGGGGTCAAACAGATACGCAGTATTTT
TRBV27	TRBJ2-1	NA	few	CASSYRGQLSYRSYNEQFF	TGTGCCAGCAGTTATCGCGGCCAATTGAGCTACCGGAGTTACAATGAGCAGTTCTTC
TRBV30	TRBJ2-5	NA	NA	CAWTRSRDTSPRTQYF	TGTGCCTGGACCCGCTCCCGGGACACCAGTCCGCGGACCCAGTACTTC